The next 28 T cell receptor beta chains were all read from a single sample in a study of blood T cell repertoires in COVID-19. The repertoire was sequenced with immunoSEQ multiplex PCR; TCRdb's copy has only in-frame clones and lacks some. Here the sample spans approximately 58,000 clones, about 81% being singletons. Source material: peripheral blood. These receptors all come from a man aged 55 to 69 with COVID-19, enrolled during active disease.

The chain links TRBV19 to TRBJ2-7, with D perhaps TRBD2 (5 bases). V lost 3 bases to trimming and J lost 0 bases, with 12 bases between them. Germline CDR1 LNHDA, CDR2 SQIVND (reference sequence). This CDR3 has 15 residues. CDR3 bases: TGTGCCAGTAGTATGGTCACCGAGGGCTCCTACGAGCAGTACTTC. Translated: CASSMVTEGSYEQYF.

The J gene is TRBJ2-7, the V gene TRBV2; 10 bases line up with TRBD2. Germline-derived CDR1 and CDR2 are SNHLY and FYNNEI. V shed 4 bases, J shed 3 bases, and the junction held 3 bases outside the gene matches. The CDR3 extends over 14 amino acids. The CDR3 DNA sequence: TGTGCCAGCAGTGCCAGGACTAGCGGCTACGAGCAGTACTTC. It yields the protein CASSARTSGYEQYF. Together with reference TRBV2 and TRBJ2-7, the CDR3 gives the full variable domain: EPEVTQTPSHQVTQMGQEVILRCVPISNHLYFYWYRQILGQKVEFLVSFYNNEISEKSEIFDDQFSVERPDGSNFTLKIRSTKLEDSAMYFCASSARTSGYEQYFGPGTRLTVT.

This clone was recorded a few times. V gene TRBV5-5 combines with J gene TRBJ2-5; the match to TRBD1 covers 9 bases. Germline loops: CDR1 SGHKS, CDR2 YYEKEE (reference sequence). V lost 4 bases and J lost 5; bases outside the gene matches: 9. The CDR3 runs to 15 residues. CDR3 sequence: CASSEKGTGWETQYF. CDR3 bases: TGTGCCAGCAGCGAAAAAGGGACAGGGTGGGAGACCCAGTACTTC. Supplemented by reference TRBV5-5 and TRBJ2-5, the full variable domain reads DAGVTQSPTHLIKTRGQQVTLRCSPISGHKSVSWYQQVLGQGPQFIFQYYEKEERGRGNFPDRFSARQFPNYSSELNVNALLLGDSALYLCASSEKGTGWETQYFGPGTRLLVL.

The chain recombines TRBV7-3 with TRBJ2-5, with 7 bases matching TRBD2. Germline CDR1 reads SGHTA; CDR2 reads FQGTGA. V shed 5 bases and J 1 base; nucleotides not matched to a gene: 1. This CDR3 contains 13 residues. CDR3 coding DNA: TGTGCCAGCAGCCGCGGGGGCCAAGAGACCCAGTACTTC. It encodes CASSRGGQETQYF.

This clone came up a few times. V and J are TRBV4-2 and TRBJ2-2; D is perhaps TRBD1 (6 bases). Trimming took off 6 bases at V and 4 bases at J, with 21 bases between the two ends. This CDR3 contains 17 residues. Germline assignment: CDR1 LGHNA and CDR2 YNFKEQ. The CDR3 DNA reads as TGTGCCAGCAGTCTCACCACAGGGTTGAGGGGCACCGGGGAGCTGTTTTTT. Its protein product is CASSLTTGLRGTGELFF.

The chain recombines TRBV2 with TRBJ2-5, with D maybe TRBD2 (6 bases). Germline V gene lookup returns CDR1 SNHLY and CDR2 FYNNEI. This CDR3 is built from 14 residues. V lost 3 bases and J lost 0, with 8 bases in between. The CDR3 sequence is CASSDWGDQETQYF. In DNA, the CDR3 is TGTGCCAGCAGTGATTGGGGGGACCAAGAGACCCAGTACTTC.

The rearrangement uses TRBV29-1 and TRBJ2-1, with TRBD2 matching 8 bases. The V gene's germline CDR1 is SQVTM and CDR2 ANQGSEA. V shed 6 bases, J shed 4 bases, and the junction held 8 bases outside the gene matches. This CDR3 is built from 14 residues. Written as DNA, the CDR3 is TGCAGCGTCCCGGGGGGGAAGGGGTACAATGAGCAGTTCTTC. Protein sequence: CSVPGGKGYNEQFF.

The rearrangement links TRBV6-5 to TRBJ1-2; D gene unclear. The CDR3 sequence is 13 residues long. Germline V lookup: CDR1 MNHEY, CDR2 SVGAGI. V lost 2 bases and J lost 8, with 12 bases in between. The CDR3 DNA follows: TGTGCCAGCAGTTACGCTTCCGAGGGCGGCTACACCTTC. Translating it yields CASSYASEGGYTF.

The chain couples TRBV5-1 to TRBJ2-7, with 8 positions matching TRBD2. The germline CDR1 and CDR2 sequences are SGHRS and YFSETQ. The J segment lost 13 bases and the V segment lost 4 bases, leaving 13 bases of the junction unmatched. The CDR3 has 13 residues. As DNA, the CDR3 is TGCGCCAGCAGCACCCCCGGGGAGCGGGGGCAATACTTC. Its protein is CASSTPGERGQYF.

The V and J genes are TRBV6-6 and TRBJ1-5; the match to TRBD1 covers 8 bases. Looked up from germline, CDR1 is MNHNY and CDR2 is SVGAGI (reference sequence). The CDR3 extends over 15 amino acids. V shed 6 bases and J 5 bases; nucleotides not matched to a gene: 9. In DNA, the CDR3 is TGTGCCAGCAGCCGGGTCGGACAGGGCGATCAGCCCCAGCATTTT. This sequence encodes CASSRVGQGDQPQHF.

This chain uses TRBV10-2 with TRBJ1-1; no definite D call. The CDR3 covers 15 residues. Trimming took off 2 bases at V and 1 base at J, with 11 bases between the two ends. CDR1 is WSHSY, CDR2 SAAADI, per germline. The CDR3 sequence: CASSEVLVANTEAFF. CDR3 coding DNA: TGCGCCAGCAGTGAGGTCCTAGTGGCGAACACTGAAGCTTTCTTT.

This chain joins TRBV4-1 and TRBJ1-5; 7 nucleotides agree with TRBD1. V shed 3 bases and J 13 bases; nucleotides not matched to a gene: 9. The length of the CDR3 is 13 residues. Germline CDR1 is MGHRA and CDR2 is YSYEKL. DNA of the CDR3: TGCGCCAGCAGCCAGTCCGGACAGGTCGCTCAGCATTTT. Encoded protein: CASSQSGQVAQHF.

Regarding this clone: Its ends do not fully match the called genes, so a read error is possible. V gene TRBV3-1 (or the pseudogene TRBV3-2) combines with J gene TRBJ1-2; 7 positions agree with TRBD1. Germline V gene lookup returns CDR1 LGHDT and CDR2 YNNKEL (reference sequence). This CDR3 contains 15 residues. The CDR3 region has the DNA TGTGCCAGCAGCCAAGCGACAGGGACGTACTATCGCTACACCTTC. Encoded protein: CASSQATGTYYRYTF.

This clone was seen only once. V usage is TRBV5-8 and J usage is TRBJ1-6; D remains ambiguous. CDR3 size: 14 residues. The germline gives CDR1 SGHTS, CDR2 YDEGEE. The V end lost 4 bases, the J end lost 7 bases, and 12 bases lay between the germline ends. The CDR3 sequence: CASSVRVQNSPLHF. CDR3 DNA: TGTGCCAGCAGCGTCCGGGTCCAAAATTCACCCCTCCACTTT. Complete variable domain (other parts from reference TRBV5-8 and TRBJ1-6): EAGVTQSPTHLIKTRGQQATLRCSPISGHTSVYWYQQALGLGLQFLLWYDEGEERNRGNFPPRFSGRQFPNYSSELNVNALELEDSALYLCASSVRVQNSPLHFGNGTRLTVT.

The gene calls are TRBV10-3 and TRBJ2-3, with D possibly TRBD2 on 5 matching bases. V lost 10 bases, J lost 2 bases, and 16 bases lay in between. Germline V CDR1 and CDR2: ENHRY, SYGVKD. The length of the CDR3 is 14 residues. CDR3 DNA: TGTGCCACCGGAGGAGAAGCTCTCACAGATACGCAGTATTTT. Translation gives CATGGEALTDTQYF.

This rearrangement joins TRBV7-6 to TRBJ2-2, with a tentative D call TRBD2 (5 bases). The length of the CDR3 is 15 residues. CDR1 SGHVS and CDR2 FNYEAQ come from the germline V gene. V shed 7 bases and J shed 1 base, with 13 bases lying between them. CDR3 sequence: CASKPSSGNTGELFF. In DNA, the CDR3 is TGTGCCAGCAAGCCCTCCAGCGGGAACACCGGGGAGCTGTTTTTT.

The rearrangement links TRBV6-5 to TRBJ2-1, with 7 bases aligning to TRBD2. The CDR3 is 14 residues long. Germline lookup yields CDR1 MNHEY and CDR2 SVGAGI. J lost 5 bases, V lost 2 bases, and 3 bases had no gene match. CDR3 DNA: TGTGCCAGCAGTTACGCGCTAGCGGACAATGAGCAGTTCTTC. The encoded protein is CASSYALADNEQFF.

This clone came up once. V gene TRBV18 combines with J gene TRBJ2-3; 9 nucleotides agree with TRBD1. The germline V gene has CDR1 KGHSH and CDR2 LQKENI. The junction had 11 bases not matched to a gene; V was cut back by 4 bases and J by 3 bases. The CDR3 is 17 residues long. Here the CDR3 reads CASSQTRQGGSTDTQYF. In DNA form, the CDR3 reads TGTGCCAGCTCACAAACAAGACAGGGGGGGTCAACAGATACGCAGTATTTT.

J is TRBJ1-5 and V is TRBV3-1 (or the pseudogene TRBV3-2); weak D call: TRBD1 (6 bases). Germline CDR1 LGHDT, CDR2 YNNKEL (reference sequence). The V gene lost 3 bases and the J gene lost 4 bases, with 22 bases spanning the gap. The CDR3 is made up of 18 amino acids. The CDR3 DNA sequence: TGTGCCAGCAGCCAGGGCCGGACAGCCCTTATCCCAAATCAGCCCCAGCATTTT. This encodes CASSQGRTALIPNQPQHF.

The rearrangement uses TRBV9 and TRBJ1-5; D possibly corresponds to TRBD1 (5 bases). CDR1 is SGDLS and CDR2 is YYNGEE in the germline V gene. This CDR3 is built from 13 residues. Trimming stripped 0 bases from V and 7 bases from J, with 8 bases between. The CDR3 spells CASSVGGGQPQHF. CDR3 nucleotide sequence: TGTGCCAGCAGCGTAGGGGGGGGGCAGCCCCAGCATTTT. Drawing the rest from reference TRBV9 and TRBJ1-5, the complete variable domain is DSGVTQTPKHLITATGQRVTLRCSPRSGDLSVYWYQQSLDQGLQFLIQYYNGEERAKGNILERFSAQQFPDLHSELNLSSLELGDSALYFCASSVGGGQPQHFGDGTRLSIL.

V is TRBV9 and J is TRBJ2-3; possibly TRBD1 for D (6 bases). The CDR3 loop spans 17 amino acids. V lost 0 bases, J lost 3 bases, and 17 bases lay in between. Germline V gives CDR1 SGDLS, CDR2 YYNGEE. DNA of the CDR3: TGTGCCAGCAGCGTAGGAGAAGTTGGGGGCCAAACAGATACGCAGTATTTT. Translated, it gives CASSVGEVGGQTDTQYF.

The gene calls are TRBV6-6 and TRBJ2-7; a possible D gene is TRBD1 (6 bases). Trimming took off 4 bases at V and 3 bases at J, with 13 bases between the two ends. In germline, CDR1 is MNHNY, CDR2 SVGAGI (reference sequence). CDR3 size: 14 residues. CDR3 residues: CASSSSDRNYEQYF. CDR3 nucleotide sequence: TGTGCCAGCAGTTCCTCGGACAGAAACTACGAGCAGTACTTC.

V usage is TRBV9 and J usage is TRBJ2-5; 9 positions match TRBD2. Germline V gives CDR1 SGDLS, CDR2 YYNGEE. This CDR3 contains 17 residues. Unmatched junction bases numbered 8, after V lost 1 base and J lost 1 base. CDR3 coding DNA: TGTGCCAGCAGCGTAAGAGAAGGGCGGGGGGGCCAAGAGACCCAGTACTTC. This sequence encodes CASSVREGRGGQETQYF.

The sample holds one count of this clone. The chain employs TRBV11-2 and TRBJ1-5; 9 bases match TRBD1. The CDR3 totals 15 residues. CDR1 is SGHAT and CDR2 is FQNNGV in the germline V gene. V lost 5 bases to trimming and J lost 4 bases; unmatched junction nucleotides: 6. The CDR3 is CASSQGTGRNQPQHF. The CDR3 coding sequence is TGTGCCAGCAGCCAAGGGACAGGGAGAAATCAGCCCCAGCATTTT. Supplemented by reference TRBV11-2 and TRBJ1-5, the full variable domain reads EAGVAQSPRYKIIEKRQSVAFWCNPISGHATLYWYQQILGQGPKLLIQFQNNGVVDDSQLPKDRFSAERLKGVDSTLKIQPAKLEDSAVYLCASSQGTGRNQPQHFGDGTRLSIL.

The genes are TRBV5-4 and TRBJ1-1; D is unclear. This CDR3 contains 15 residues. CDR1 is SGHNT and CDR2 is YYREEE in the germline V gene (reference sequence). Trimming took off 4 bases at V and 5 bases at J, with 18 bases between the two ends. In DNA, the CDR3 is TGTGCCAGCAGCCCCCGTTATTTTACGGGGACTGAAGCTTTCTTT. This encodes CASSPRYFTGTEAFF.

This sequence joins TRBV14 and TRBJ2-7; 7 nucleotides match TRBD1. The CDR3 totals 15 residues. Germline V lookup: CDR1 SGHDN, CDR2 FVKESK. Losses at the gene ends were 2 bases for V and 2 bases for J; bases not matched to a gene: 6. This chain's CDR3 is CASSQQGVGPYEQYF. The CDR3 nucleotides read TGTGCCAGCAGCCAACAGGGGGTCGGCCCCTACGAGCAGTACTTC.

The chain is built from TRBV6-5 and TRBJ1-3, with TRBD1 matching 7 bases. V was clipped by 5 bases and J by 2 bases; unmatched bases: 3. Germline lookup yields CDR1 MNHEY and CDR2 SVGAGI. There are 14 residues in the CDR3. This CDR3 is CASSTGQPGNTIYF. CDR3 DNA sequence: TGTGCCAGCAGTACGGGACAGCCTGGAAACACCATATATTTT.

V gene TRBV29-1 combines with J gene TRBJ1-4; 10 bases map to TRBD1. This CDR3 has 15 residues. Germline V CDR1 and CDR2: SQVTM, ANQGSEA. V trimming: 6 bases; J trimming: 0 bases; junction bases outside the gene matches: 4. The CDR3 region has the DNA TGCAGCGTGACAGGGGGCGCGACAACTAATGAAAAACTGTTTTTT. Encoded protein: CSVTGGATTNEKLFF.